This T cell receptor (beta chain) was sequenced in a study of patients and donors after allogeneic stem cell transplantation. V was cut by 4 bases and J by 0 bases, with 13 bases left in between. Germline loops: CDR1 SGHRS, CDR2 YFSETQ. This CDR3 is 16 amino acids long. From the RT-PCR reads, TCRdb called clonotypes with MiXCR, one entry per CDR3 protein. This sample has 150,000 to 200,000 distinct CDR3 sequences, with over 25% found just once. Material: blood, either unsorted or a sorted T cell fraction (not recorded which). This clonotype originated in a human donor who was either an allogeneic HSCT recipient or a stem cell or donor lymphocyte infusion donor (not recorded which). It is not recorded whose cells these are; they may come from a transplant donor. This chain connects TRBV5-1 to TRBJ1-4; D is possibly TRBD1 (6 bases). In DNA, the CDR3 is TGCGCCAGCAGCACGGACAGTCGCTCAACTAATGAAAAACTGTTTTTT. Protein sequence: CASSTDSRSTNEKLFF. The complete variable domain, with remaining parts taken from reference TRBV5-1 and TRBJ1-4, reads KAGVTQTPRYLIKTRGQQVTLSCSPISGHRSVSWYQQTPGQGLQFLFEYFSETQRNKGNFPGRFSGRQFSNSRSEMNVSTLELGDSALYLCASSTDSRSTNEKLFFGSGTQLSVL.